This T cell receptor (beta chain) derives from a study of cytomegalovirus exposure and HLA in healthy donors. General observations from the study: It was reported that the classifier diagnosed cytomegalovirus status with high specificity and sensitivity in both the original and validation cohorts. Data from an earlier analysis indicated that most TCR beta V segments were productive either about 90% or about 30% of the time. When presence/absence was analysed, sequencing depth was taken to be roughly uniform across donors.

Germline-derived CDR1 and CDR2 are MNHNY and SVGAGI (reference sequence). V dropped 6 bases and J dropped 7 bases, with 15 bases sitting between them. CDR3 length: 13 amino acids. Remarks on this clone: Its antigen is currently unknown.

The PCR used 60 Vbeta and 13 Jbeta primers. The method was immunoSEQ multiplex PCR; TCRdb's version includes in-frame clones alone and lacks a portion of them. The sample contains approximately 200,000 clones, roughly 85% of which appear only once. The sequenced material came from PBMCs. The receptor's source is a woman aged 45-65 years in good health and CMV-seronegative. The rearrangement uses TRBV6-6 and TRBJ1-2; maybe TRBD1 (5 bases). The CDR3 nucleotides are TGTGCCAGCAGCCAGACGGGGGGGTTTGGCTACACCTTC. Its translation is CASSQTGGFGYTF.